These T cell receptor beta chains were read from a single sample in a study of Ad26.COV2.S vaccination and SARS-CoV-2 variants. Assay: immunoSEQ multiplex PCR; the TCRdb copy retains only in-frame clones and omits some. The profile shows around 400,000 clones, about nine tenths of them singletons. Here the sequenced sample was peripheral blood, taken in a trial of Ad26.COV2.S vaccine versus placebo. The receptors shown here come from a person between 18 and 65 years old who received the Ad26.COV2.S COVID-19 vaccine or a placebo. Both conserved end residues are part of each CDR3. The order of the fields is V gene, D gene, J gene, clone size, CDR3 protein, CDR3 DNA. D genes are given only for firm matches. Clone size is given for some rows only: seen once, a few or many times, or a class if the clone is expanded.

TRBV30	-	TRBJ2-4	-	CAWSLGTVAKNIQYF	TGTGCCTGGAGTCTGGGGACGGTAGCCAAAAACATTCAGTACTTC
TRBV28	-	TRBJ1-4	-	CASSNGQSKNEKLFF	TGTGCCAGCAGTAACGGACAGTCAAAGAATGAAAAACTGTTTTTT
TRBV28	TRBD1	TRBJ2-5	-	CASSLYWGQGAETQYF	TGTGCCAGCAGTCTGTATTGGGGACAGGGGGCAGAGACCCAGTACTTC
TRBV7-9	-	TRBJ2-5	-	CASSLVADSQETQYF	TGTGCCAGCAGCTTAGTTGCGGACTCCCAAGAGACCCAGTACTTC
TRBV3-1/TRBV3-2	-	TRBJ2-3	-	CASSQVTTSGTQYF	TGTGCCAGCAGCCAGGTTACGACTAGTGGTACGCAGTATTTT
TRBV10-2	TRBD2	TRBJ2-1	once	CASSETGLAKGNEQFF	TGCGCCAGCAGTGAAACGGGACTAGCGAAGGGTAATGAGCAGTTCTTC
TRBV7-9	-	TRBJ2-6	-	CASSSTGANVLTF	TGTGCCAGCAGTTCTACTGGGGCCAACGTCCTGACTTTC
TRBV12-3/TRBV12-4	TRBD1	TRBJ1-1	-	CASSHRGNTEAFF	TGTGCCAGCAGCCACAGGGGGAACACTGAAGCTTTCTTT
TRBV2	-	TRBJ1-2	-	CASSLAGKTYGYTF	TGTGCCAGCAGTTTAGCAGGAAAAACCTATGGCTACACCTTC
TRBV10-3	-	TRBJ2-7	once	CAISADSSSYEQYF	TGTGCCATCAGTGCGGACAGCAGCTCCTACGAGCAGTACTTC
TRBV30	TRBD1	TRBJ1-5	once	CAWSQTGGNQPQHF	TGTGCCTGGAGTCAGACAGGGGGGAATCAGCCCCAGCATTTT
TRBV4-2	-	TRBJ1-4	-	CASSQANRANEKLFF	TGTGCCAGCAGCCAAGCGAACAGAGCTAATGAAAAACTGTTTTTT
TRBV5-1	-	TRBJ2-1	-	CASSLASTPDEQFF	TGCGCCAGCAGCTTGGCCTCGACCCCCGATGAGCAGTTCTTC
TRBV5-1	TRBD1	TRBJ1-2	-	CASSLGDRGLNGYTF	TGCGCCAGCAGCCTTGGGGACAGGGGATTGAATGGCTACACCTTC
TRBV15	TRBD2	TRBJ2-7	-	CATSNLREGSYEQYF	TGTGCCACCAGCAACCTGAGGGAGGGATCCTACGAGCAGTACTTC
TRBV28	-	TRBJ2-7	once	CASSISQSDEQYF	TGTGCCAGCAGCATTTCCCAATCCGACGAGCAGTACTTC
TRBV7-3	TRBD2	TRBJ2-2	-	CASSLGGQTGELFF	TGTGCCAGCAGCTTGGGAGGGCAGACCGGGGAGCTGTTTTTT
TRBV5-6	TRBD1	TRBJ1-1	-	CASSRIGTVNTEAFF	TGTGCCAGCAGCCGGATCGGGACAGTAAACACTGAAGCTTTCTTT
TRBV18	-	TRBJ1-5	-	CASSPNKNQPQHF	TGTGCCAGCTCACCCAACAAGAATCAGCCCCAGCATTTT
TRBV5-6	-	TRBJ2-3	-	CASSLEASLGTDTQYF	TGTGCCAGCAGCTTGGAAGCAAGCCTCGGCACAGATACGCAGTATTTT
TRBV28	-	TRBJ1-4	-	CASSLFLGGRWEKLFF	TGTGCCAGCAGTTTATTTTTAGGGGGGCGGTGGGAAAAACTGTTTTTT
TRBV4-1	-	TRBJ2-1	-	CASSLGGWSGEQFF	TGCGCCAGCAGCTTAGGGGGTTGGAGCGGCGAGCAGTTCTTC
TRBV14	TRBD1	TRBJ1-1	-	CASSHGQGGTEAFF	TGTGCCAGCAGCCATGGACAGGGAGGCACTGAAGCTTTCTTT
TRBV5-1	TRBD2	TRBJ2-1	-	CASRPGLAGVPSSYNEQFF	TGCGCCAGCAGACCCGGTTTAGCGGGAGTCCCCAGCTCCTACAATGAGCAGTTCTTC
TRBV4-1	-	TRBJ2-7	-	CASSQDFGFDEQYF	TGCGCCAGCAGCCAAGATTTTGGCTTCGACGAGCAGTACTTC
TRBV30	-	TRBJ2-1	once	CAWTPGHNEQFF	TGTGCCTGGACCCCGGGCCACAATGAGCAGTTCTTC
TRBV7-9	-	TRBJ2-3	-	CASSLDGSWSTDTQYF	TGTGCCAGCAGCTTAGACGGGAGTTGGAGCACAGATACGCAGTATTTT
TRBV12-3/TRBV12-4	-	TRBJ2-1	-	CASSFLHEQFF	TGTGCCAGCAGTTTTCTCCATGAGCAGTTCTTC
TRBV11-2	-	TRBJ1-1	-	CASSSYGLSTEAFF	TGTGCCAGCAGCTCCTACGGACTTTCCACTGAAGCTTTCTTT
TRBV7-8	TRBD2	TRBJ2-3	-	CASSLEGRTSDTDTQYF	TGTGCCAGCAGCTTAGAGGGAAGGACTAGCGACACAGATACGCAGTATTTT
TRBV7-9	-	TRBJ1-1	-	CASSLELAFF	TGTGCCAGCAGCTTAGAGTTGGCTTTCTTT
TRBV3-1/TRBV3-2	-	TRBJ2-7	-	CASSLRGYSYEQYF	TGTGCCAGCAGCCTCCGTGGCTACTCCTACGAGCAGTACTTC
TRBV6-1	TRBD2	TRBJ2-1	-	CASSAAGALYNEQFF	TGTGCCAGCAGTGCAGCGGGAGCCCTGTACAATGAGCAGTTCTTC
TRBV30	TRBD2	TRBJ2-1	-	CAWSPPPRLAVYNEQFF	TGTGCCTGGAGTCCTCCGCCCAGACTAGCGGTTTACAATGAGCAGTTCTTC
TRBV11-3	-	TRBJ2-1	-	CASSRSGAVGGEQFF	TGTGCCAGCAGCAGGTCAGGGGCAGTTGGGGGTGAGCAGTTCTTC
TRBV2	-	TRBJ1-4	many	CASSPQGTNEKLFF	TGTGCCAGCAGTCCACAGGGAACTAATGAAAAACTGTTTTTT
TRBV6-2/TRBV6-3	-	TRBJ2-1	-	CASCSRGRNLYEQFF	TGTGCCAGCTGTTCCCGGGGCAGGAATCTTTACGAGCAGTTCTTC
TRBV6-5	TRBD2	TRBJ2-1	-	CASSQLSGRQDEQFF	TGTGCCAGCAGTCAACTGAGCGGGAGACAGGATGAGCAGTTCTTC